This entry lists 22 T cell receptor beta chains sequenced from one sample in a study of beta chain features in type 1 diabetes. The study, taken as a whole, reports: There was a moderate but significant shortening of TCRB CDR3s in all four CD4+ subsets of Type 1 diabetes patients.

The entirety of the isolated RNA underwent reverse transcription, so expressed TCRB transcripts were sequenced. Assay used: immunoSEQ multiplex PCR; TCRdb lists only in-frame clones, some missing. This table holds about 160,000 clones, roughly 8% found once. These receptors' antigens are unknown. The sample taken for sequencing was central memory CD4+ T cells from blood. The receptors were sampled from a woman between 18 and 29 years old with type 1 diabetes.

This chain connects TRBV20-1 to TRBJ2-2; no definite D call. The germline V and J ends were trimmed by 5 bases and 7 bases, with 8 bases remaining between them. Germline CDR1 reads DFQATT; CDR2 reads SNEGSKA (reference sequence). The CDR3 totals 11 residues. The CDR3 DNA is TGCAGTGCTTTCCCAATCGGGGAGCTGTTTTTT. It is translated as CSAFPIGELFF.

The V gene is TRBV7-2, the J gene TRBJ2-7, with 8 bases lining up with TRBD2. This CDR3 has 13 amino acids. Unmatched junction bases numbered 3, after V lost 5 bases and J lost 3 bases. The germline gives CDR1 SGHTA, CDR2 FQGNSA. The CDR3: CASSATSGYEQYF. Written as DNA, the CDR3 is TGTGCCAGCAGCGCAACTAGCGGCTACGAGCAGTACTTC.

This clone was counted only a few times. This chain links TRBV7-2 with TRBJ1-5; weak D call: TRBD1 (6 bases). Germline V gene sequence: CDR1 SGHTA, CDR2 FQGNSA. V was trimmed by 3 bases and J by 7 bases, leaving 10 bases between them. The CDR3 covers 13 residues. The CDR3 DNA is TGTGCCAGCAGCTTGCGGGGGGCGCAGCCCCAGCATTTT. Translating it yields CASSLRGAQPQHF.

This clone was seen a few times. The chain combines TRBV2 with TRBJ1-3; D is possibly TRBD1 (5 bases). Trimming took 5 bases from V and 0 from J, leaving 11 bases between them. This CDR3 has 15 residues. Looked up from germline, CDR1 is SNHLY and CDR2 is FYNNEI. The CDR3 nucleotides are TGTGCCAGCAGTTTGAGACAGACCTCTGGAAACACCATATATTTT. Protein sequence: CASSLRQTSGNTIYF.

This clone was counted only a few times. The chain carries TRBV28 and TRBJ2-7; tentative D call: TRBD2 (5 bases). CDR3 length: 15 residues. V gave up 6 bases and J gave up 0 bases, with 15 bases separating them. Germline V gene lookup returns CDR1 MDHEN and CDR2 SYDVKM. CDR3 protein: CASRISGVSSYEQYF. The CDR3, as DNA: TGTGCCAGCAGGATAAGCGGAGTGAGCTCCTACGAGCAGTACTTC.

The chain employs TRBV4-1 and TRBJ2-1, with 9 bases lining up with TRBD2. Trimming took 0 bases from V and 7 from J; bases not matched to a gene: 10. Germline V gives CDR1 MGHRA, CDR2 YSYEKL. The CDR3 is made up of 17 amino acids. CDR3 residues: CASSQDPAGGPLNEQFF. For the CDR3, the DNA is TGCGCCAGCAGCCAAGATCCCGCGGGAGGGCCCTTAAATGAGCAGTTCTTC.

This clone appeared a few times. This sequence joins TRBV7-2 and TRBJ2-5; 7 nucleotides line up with TRBD1. With 5 bases clipped from V and 5 bases from J, the junction kept 17 bases outside the gene matches. The germline V gene has CDR1 SGHTA and CDR2 FQGNSA. The CDR3 runs to 17 residues. The CDR3 protein is CASSTPTGTARGETQYF. CDR3 nucleotide sequence: TGTGCCAGCAGCACCCCGACCGGGACAGCGAGGGGGGAGACCCAGTACTTC.

A remark on this clone: This CDR3 is also generated by other DNA sequences in the sample. This sequence joins TRBV5-1 and TRBJ1-1; 7 bases map to TRBD1. The germline CDR1 and CDR2 sequences are SGHRS and YFSETQ. This CDR3 is 15 amino acids long. J lost 0 bases, V lost 1 base, and 3 bases had no gene match. CDR3: CASSLTGTVNTEAFF. The DNA of the CDR3 is TGCGCCAGCAGCTTGACTGGGACAGTGAACACTGAAGCTTTCTTT. Full variable domain (missing parts from reference TRBV5-1 and TRBJ1-1): KAGVTQTPRYLIKTRGQQVTLSCSPISGHRSVSWYQQTPGQGLQFLFEYFSETQRNKGNFPGRFSGRQFSNSRSEMNVSTLELGDSALYLCASSLTGTVNTEAFFGQGTRLTVV.

The chain carries TRBV30 and TRBJ2-5; 10 bases align to TRBD2. The germline V gene has CDR1 GTSNPN and CDR2 SVGIG (reference sequence). The CDR3 runs 14 residues. J gave up 0 bases and V 6 bases, and 4 bases lay outside the gene matches. The CDR3 sequence: CACTAGGYQETQYF. Written as DNA, the CDR3 is TGTGCCTGCACAGCGGGAGGGTACCAAGAGACCCAGTACTTC. The full variable domain, completed using reference TRBV30 and TRBJ2-5, is SQTIHQWPATLVQPVGSPLSLECTVEGTSNPNLYWYRQAAGRGLQLLFYSVGIGQISSEVPQNLSASRPQDRQFILSSKKLLLSDSGFYLCACTAGGYQETQYFGPGTRLLVL.

V and J are TRBV5-1 and TRBJ1-1, with 7 bases that match TRBD1. Germline values: CDR1 SGHRS, CDR2 YFSETQ. The trim removed 3 bases at V and 1 base at J, leaving 3 bases unmatched. This CDR3 has 14 amino acids. The DNA for the CDR3 is TGCGCCAGCAGCTCCTACAGGGGGAACACTGAAGCTTTCTTT. Its translation is CASSSYRGNTEAFF.

This chain links TRBV30 with TRBJ2-3; TRBD1 agrees at 7 bases. CDR3 size: 13 residues. Germline V gene sequence: CDR1 GTSNPN, CDR2 SVGIG (reference sequence). V gave up 3 bases and J gave up 2 bases; unmatched junction bases: 2. This CDR3 reads CAWRQGITDTQYF. The CDR3 coding sequence is TGTGCCTGGAGACAGGGGATCACAGATACGCAGTATTTT.

This clone was seen only a few times. This chain uses TRBV5-1 with TRBJ2-5; TRBD2 agrees at 15 bases. The CDR3 extends over 18 amino acids. Germline V lookup: CDR1 SGHRS, CDR2 YFSETQ. V gave up 5 bases and J gave up 2 bases; unmatched junction bases: 10. The CDR3 region is CASRIGTSGRPPQETQYF. The CDR3 region has the DNA TGCGCCAGCAGGATCGGGACTAGCGGGAGGCCCCCGCAAGAGACCCAGTACTTC.

The rearrangement uses TRBV7-3 and TRBJ2-3; D remains ambiguous. Deletions cut 2 bases from V and 1 base from J, with 7 bases between. Germline loops: CDR1 SGHTA, CDR2 FQGTGA. The CDR3 has 14 amino acids. The CDR3 protein is CASSLALRTDTQYF. CDR3 DNA sequence: TGTGCCAGCAGCTTAGCGCTTCGCACAGATACGCAGTATTTT.

The chain links TRBV14 to TRBJ2-1; 7 bases align to TRBD2. The germline CDR1 and CDR2 sequences are SGHDN and FVKESK. With V trimmed by 8 bases and J by 5 bases, 9 bases remained unmatched. There are 14 residues in the CDR3. The CDR3 loop is CASSPRTSNNEQFF. DNA for the CDR3: TGTGCCAGCTCACCAAGGACTAGTAACAATGAGCAGTTCTTC.

A few counts support this clone. The rearrangement uses TRBV12-5 and TRBJ1-5; 9 positions agree with TRBD1. This CDR3 has 18 amino acids. CDR1 is LGHNT and CDR2 is FRNRAP in the germline V gene. With V trimmed by 5 bases and J by 1 base, 12 bases remained unmatched. CDR3 sequence: CASGPQTGGLTSNQPQHF. The DNA for the CDR3 is TGTGCTAGTGGTCCCCAGACAGGGGGTTTGACGAGCAATCAGCCCCAGCATTTT. The variable domain in full, with the rest retrieved from reference TRBV12-5 and TRBJ1-5, is DARVTQTPRHKVTEMGQEVTMRCQPILGHNTVFWYRQTMMQGLELLAYFRNRAPLDDSGMPKDRFSAEMPDATLATLKIQPSEPRDSAVYFCASGPQTGGLTSNQPQHFGDGTRLSIL.

The V gene is TRBV12-5, the J gene TRBJ2-7, with 10 positions matching TRBD2. The CDR3 is made up of 15 amino acids. CDR1 and CDR2 from the germline V gene are LGHNT and FRNRAP. With 5 bases clipped from V and 2 bases from J, the junction kept 6 bases outside the gene matches. DNA for the CDR3: TGTGCTAGTGGTCCACAACTAGCGGGGCCCTACGAGCAGTACTTC. This sequence encodes CASGPQLAGPYEQYF.

J is TRBJ1-3 and V is TRBV14; D is ambiguous. There are 16 residues in the CDR3. Trimming shortened V by 0 bases and J by 4 bases, and 13 bases separated the two germline ends. CDR1 and CDR2 (germline): SGHDN, FVKESK. The chain's CDR3 is CASSQDGVLWGNTIYF. The CDR3 DNA sequence: TGTGCCAGCAGCCAAGATGGAGTTCTGTGGGGAAACACCATATATTTT.

This chain uses TRBV4-3 with TRBJ2-4; TRBD2 might be the D (6 bases). V shed 0 bases and J shed 6 bases, with 15 bases lying between them. Per the germline V gene, CDR1 is LGHNA and CDR2 is YSLEER. The CDR3 extends over 16 amino acids. CDR3 protein: CASSQERNLGGNIQYF. CDR3 nucleotides: TGCGCCAGCAGCCAAGAACGTAACTTGGGGGGAAACATTCAGTACTTC.

The genes are TRBV11-2 and TRBJ2-7; TRBD2 might be the D (6 bases). V was shortened by 5 bases and J by 0 bases, with 17 bases between the two germline ends. Germline values: CDR1 SGHAT, CDR2 FQNNGV. CDR3 length: 16 residues. CDR3 sequence (DNA): TGTGCCAGCAGCCCTAAGGAGGGTACTTTCTCCTACGAGCAGTACTTC. It encodes CASSPKEGTFSYEQYF.

This clone was seen more than once but under ten times. For the CDR3, the DNA is TGTGCCAGCAGCTTAGAACTAGCCCGGACAGATACGCAGTATTTT. Translation gives CASSLELARTDTQYF. This sequence joins TRBV7-2 and TRBJ2-3; D is possibly TRBD2 (6 bases). Germline loops: CDR1 SGHTA, CDR2 FQGNSA. The CDR3 totals 15 residues. V was trimmed by 1 base and J by 3 bases, leaving 11 bases between them.

The chain recombines TRBV11-1 with TRBJ2-5; maybe TRBD1 (6 bases). Germline-derived CDR1 and CDR2 are SGHAT and FQDESV (reference sequence). Trimming shortened V by 3 bases and J by 0 bases, and 11 bases separated the two germline ends. The CDR3 is made up of 15 amino acids. The CDR3 loop reads CASSFRDTHQETQYF. The CDR3 DNA reads TGTGCCAGCAGCTTCCGGGACACCCACCAAGAGACCCAGTACTTC. Full variable domain (remainder filled in from reference TRBV11-1 and TRBJ2-5): EAEVAQSPRYKITEKSQAVAFWCDPISGHATLYWYRQILGQGPELLVQFQDESVVDDSQLPKDRFSAERLKGVDSTLKIQPAELGDSAMYLCASSFRDTHQETQYFGPGTRLLVL.

The chain links TRBV7-3 to TRBJ2-5; 8 bases are a match to TRBD2. With V trimmed by 2 bases and J by 5 bases, 7 bases remained unmatched. The germline V gene has CDR1 SGHTA and CDR2 FQGTGA. The CDR3 sequence is 15 residues long. This chain's CDR3 is CASSLSQRGRETQYF. CDR3 in DNA: TGTGCCAGCAGCTTATCCCAGCGGGGGCGCGAGACCCAGTACTTC.